Shown below are 18 T cell receptor beta chains from a single sample sequenced in a study of shared clonotypes between healthy human individuals. The method was immunoSEQ multiplex PCR; TCRdb's version includes in-frame clones alone and lacks a portion of them. The repertoire holds hundreds of thousands of clones, with around 77% as singletons. The specimen was PBMCs. The receptors were sampled from a woman aged 40 to 50 in good health. Some clones in this sample may be carry-over from other donors' samples.

In DNA form, the CDR3 reads TGTGCCAGCAGCTTGACAGGGCACTACAATGAGCAGTTCTTC. It codes for CASSLTGHYNEQFF. V and J are TRBV5-4 and TRBJ2-1, with a weak D call TRBD1 (6 bases). The CDR3 runs to 14 residues. CDR1 and CDR2 from the germline V gene are SGHNT and YYREEE (reference sequence). V gave up 1 base and J gave up 3 bases, with 8 bases separating them.

This clone was seen many times. The chain recombines TRBV27 with TRBJ2-1, with D maybe TRBD2 (6 bases). The CDR3 length is 16 residues. Per the germline V gene, CDR1 is MNHEY and CDR2 is SMNVEV (reference sequence). Trimming took off 5 bases at V and 7 bases at J, with 21 bases between the two ends. The CDR3, as DNA: TGTGCCAGCAGTCCCTTGGGCGGGGTGCCCTTTAATGAGCAGTTCTTC. Encoded protein: CASSPLGGVPFNEQFF.

This rearrangement joins TRBV2 to TRBJ2-7, with D unclear. CDR1 and CDR2 from the germline V gene are SNHLY and FYNNEI. Trimming shortened V by 10 bases and J by 0 bases, and 13 bases separated the two germline ends. The CDR3 has 13 residues. This CDR3 reads CATDRHGSYEQYF. The CDR3 nucleotides read TGTGCCACCGACCGCCATGGCTCCTACGAGCAGTACTTC. Looking up the rest from reference TRBV2 and TRBJ2-7 gives the full variable domain: EPEVTQTPSHQVTQMGQEVILRCVPISNHLYFYWYRQILGQKVEFLVSFYNNEISEKSEIFDDQFSVERPDGSNFTLKIRSTKLEDSAMYFCATDRHGSYEQYFGPGTRLTVT.

V and J are TRBV13 and TRBJ2-7, with TRBD2 matching over 8 bases. With 0 bases clipped from V and 4 bases from J, the junction kept 11 bases outside the gene matches. The length of the CDR3 is 17 residues. Germline V gives CDR1 PRHDT, CDR2 FYEKMQ (reference sequence). CDR3 in amino acids: CASSLGPAGVHLYEQYF. CDR3 coding DNA: TGTGCCAGCAGCTTAGGCCCAGCGGGAGTTCACCTGTACGAGCAGTACTTC.

The chain recombines TRBV6-1 with TRBJ2-3; 11 bases align to TRBD2. Trimming removed 1 base from V and 8 bases from J; junction bases left unmatched: 2. Germline values: CDR1 MNHNS, CDR2 SASEGT. This CDR3 contains 14 residues. The CDR3 DNA reads as TGTGCCAGCAGTGAAGGACTAGCGGGAACTACGCAGTATTTT. This sequence encodes CASSEGLAGTTQYF.

This clone has only a few counts. Other DNA sequences from this sample encode an identical CDR3 as well. CDR3 coding DNA: TGCGCCAGCAGCCAAGATCCCCCTAGCGGCTCCTACAATGAGCAGTTCTTC. Its translation: CASSQDPPSGSYNEQFF. The rearrangement links TRBV4-3 to TRBJ2-1, with TRBD2 matching over 7 bases. The CDR3 runs to 17 residues. Germline V gene lookup returns CDR1 LGHNA and CDR2 YSLEER. The ends lost 0 bases at V and 0 bases at J; junction bases unmatched: 5.

This chain joins TRBV29-1 and TRBJ1-2, with D hard to call. Germline CDR1 and CDR2: SQVTM and ANQGSEA. V lost 2 bases and J 8 bases, leaving 12 bases between the germline ends. This CDR3 is 12 amino acids long. This CDR3 is CSVEREGKGYTF. The CDR3 coding sequence is TGCAGCGTTGAAAGGGAGGGTAAGGGCTACACCTTC.

This clone was found a few times. The rearrangement uses TRBV7-2 and TRBJ1-5; 9 bases are a match to TRBD1. This CDR3 region has 14 residues. The V gene's germline CDR1 is SGHTA and CDR2 FQGNSA. V trimming: 6 bases; J trimming: 2 bases; junction bases outside the gene matches: 2. In nucleotides, the CDR3 is TGTGCCAGCAGTTGGACAGGGGGCAATCAGCCCCAGCATTTT. Translation gives CASSWTGGNQPQHF.

This sequence joins TRBV4-2 and TRBJ2-7, with no clear D. V lost 1 base and J lost 0, with 7 bases in between. The CDR3 consists of 14 residues. The V gene's germline CDR1 is LGHNA and CDR2 YNFKEQ. The CDR3 nucleotides read TGTGCCAGCAGCCAAGTGGCTGTCTCCTACGAGCAGTACTTC. This gives the protein CASSQVAVSYEQYF.

The chain uses TRBV29-1 and TRBJ2-3; D not certain. Germline-derived CDR1 and CDR2 are SQVTM and ANQGSEA. Trimming cost V 7 bases and J 4 bases, with 12 bases left between them. The CDR3 runs 12 residues. Here the CDR3 reads CSAWGAADTQYF. CDR3 coding DNA: TGCAGCGCCTGGGGTGCTGCAGATACGCAGTATTTT.

The V gene is TRBV4-2, the J gene TRBJ2-7; D unclear. The CDR3 totals 14 residues. The V end was cut by 2 bases, the J end by 0 bases, with 8 bases between. Per the germline V gene, CDR1 is LGHNA and CDR2 is YNFKEQ. The CDR3 region has the DNA TGTGCCAGCAGCCAACAGCGTAGCTCCTACGAGCAGTACTTC. This translates into CASSQQRSSYEQYF.

The genes are TRBV19 and TRBJ2-3; TRBD2 matches at 9 bases. The V gene end was trimmed by 1 base and the J gene end by 2 bases; junction bases not matched to a gene: 7. Germline CDR1 and CDR2: LNHDA and SQIVND (reference sequence). CDR3 length equals 17 residues. CDR3 in amino acids: CASSIVAGVRSTDTQYF. The CDR3 nucleotides are TGTGCCAGTAGTATAGTAGCGGGAGTTCGCTCCACAGATACGCAGTATTTT.

The chain recombines TRBV7-8 with TRBJ2-1; 7 bases fit TRBD1. CDR1 SGHVS and CDR2 FQNEAQ come from the germline V gene. Germline trimming cut 4 bases from V and 8 bases from J; bases unmatched to any gene: 14. The CDR3 covers 16 residues. CDR3 in DNA: TGTGCCAGCAGCTCCAGGGGCCGGGACAGAGAGCATGAGCAGTTCTTC. Translated: CASSSRGRDREHEQFF.

This sequence joins TRBV7-2 and TRBJ2-2, with 11 nucleotides matching TRBD2. Germline assignment: CDR1 SGHTA and CDR2 FQGNSA. The J segment lost 0 bases and the V segment lost 6 bases, leaving 9 bases of the junction unmatched. The CDR3 covers 18 residues. The CDR3 here is CASRPGTSGKANTGELFF. As DNA, the CDR3 is TGTGCCAGCAGGCCCGGGACTAGCGGAAAGGCGAACACCGGGGAGCTGTTTTTT.

The chain employs TRBV18 and TRBJ2-1; 7 bases agree with TRBD2. The CDR3 extends over 16 amino acids. The V gene's germline CDR1 is KGHSH and CDR2 LQKENI. The V segment lost 0 bases and the J segment 5 bases; nucleotides outside the gene matches: 7. The CDR3 spells CASSPPQRGRNNEQFF. The CDR3 coding sequence is TGTGCCAGCTCACCACCCCAACGCGGGAGAAACAATGAGCAGTTCTTC. Filled out from reference TRBV18 and TRBJ2-1, the complete variable domain reads NAGVMQNPRHLVRRRGQEARLRCSPMKGHSHVYWYRQLPEEGLKFMVYLQKENIIDESGMPKERFSAEFPKEGPSILRIQQVVRGDSAAYFCASSPPQRGRNNEQFFGPGTRLTVL.

This clone has a single count. The V call is TRBV21-1, the J call TRBJ2-7; the D call TRBD1 from the table was never checked on the DNA. TRBV21-1 is a pseudogene. CDR3 length: 16 residues. The CDR3 DNA is TGTGCCAGCAGCAAAGTTGGGACAGGGGTCTCCTACGAGCAGTACTTC. This translates into CASSKVGTGVSYEQYF.

The chain joins TRBV7-2 to TRBJ2-1, with 8 positions matching TRBD2. From germline, CDR1 is SGHTA and CDR2 FQGNSA. CDR3 length: 16 amino acids. The junction had 8 bases not matched to a gene; V was cut back by 0 bases and J by 7 bases. The CDR3 DNA is TGTGCCAGCAGCTTAGCTTCCGGGAGGGCCGGTAATGAGCAGTTCTTC. Translating gives CASSLASGRAGNEQFF.

The gene calls are TRBV9 and TRBJ2-5; D gene ambiguous. The CDR3 is 14 residues long. Germline V lookup: CDR1 SGDLS, CDR2 YYNGEE. Trimming stripped 4 bases from V and 2 bases from J, with 12 bases between. CDR3 in amino acids: CASSPPGRQETQYF. The CDR3 nucleotides are TGTGCCAGCAGCCCCCCCGGTAGACAAGAGACCCAGTACTTC. Full variable domain (outside the CDR3, taken from reference TRBV9 and TRBJ2-5): DSGVTQTPKHLITATGQRVTLRCSPRSGDLSVYWYQQSLDQGLQFLIQYYNGEERAKGNILERFSAQQFPDLHSELNLSSLELGDSALYFCASSPPGRQETQYFGPGTRLLVL.